This T cell receptor (beta chain) was captured in a study of blood T cells in healthy people across ages (dated by TCRdb to about 2015). Regarding the complete study: In model experiments, template switching captured about one uniquely barcoded TCR beta cDNA molecule for every two T cells. The study measured age-related changes in TCR beta repertoire diversity using deep sequencing normalized with unique cDNA molecular identifiers. The donors were divided into four age groups: young (average roughly 15 years), middle-aged (under 40), aged (approximately 62) and long-lived (approximately 74). To avoid experimental bias, donors of different ages were distributed randomly across sequencing lanes. Two additional independent replicas of 1 million unique cDNA reads from the same blood draw were analyzed for two donors (one aged 18 to 30 and one aged 80 or older).

Points on this clonotype: Its antigen is unknown. No base qualities exist here, and no much larger clone lies one base off it.

The 39 donors, aged 6 to 90 years, were systemically healthy Caucasian individuals from Russia. Roughly 11 milliliters of peripheral blood were drawn from each donor into EDTA-treated Vacutainer tubes. Ficoll-Paque density-gradient centrifugation was used to isolate PBMCs, with at least 6.5 million obtained per sample. Total RNA was extracted from PBMCs with Trizol reagent, with at least 6 micrograms obtained per sample. The percentages of naive CD45RAhigh/CD27high T cells were determined by flow cytometry on a PBMC aliquot from every donor. The CDR3 spans 14 residues, from the cysteine through the phenylalanine. The read is trimmed to its CDR3 DNA, 42 bases read in frame from base 1. Trimming costs V 7 bases and J 8 bases, and their ends lie 18 bases apart. Taken from the germline V gene, the CDR1 and CDR2 loops are SGHTA and FQGNSA. The paper's findings and limits, for the study overall: Donor CMV infection status was unknown, potentially confounding age-related changes in expanded clonotypes. As age increased, observed TCR beta diversity per million T cells dropped in a roughly linear way, and a significant reduction was already evident by age 40. Compared with the aged group, the long-lived group had more naive CD4+ T cells, fewer expanded clones and increased TCR diversity, a pattern suggesting age selection. Estimates of total diversity based on one million sequenced T cells were considered lower bounds and underestimates. Since profiling was done on bulk unsorted PBMCs, naive and antigen-experienced compartments could not be conclusively compared. The percentage of naive T cells measured by flow cytometry correlated strongly with observed TCR beta diversity.

Receptors were amplified or captured by 5' RACE. Sequencing instrument: Illumina HiSeq 2500. A second 7 to 11 cycle PCR used a sample-barcoded 5' primer and a J-beta primer mix. A template-switch 5' adaptor carrying 12 random nucleotides introduced a unique molecular identifier onto each TCR beta cDNA molecule. Each sample yielded at least 3 million CDR3-containing paired-end reads. The Mint cDNA synthesis kit, primed by a TRBC-specific oligonucleotide, was used to synthesize first-strand cDNA from all RNA. Following uracil-DNA glycosylase treatment, a first 18-cycle PCR with universal primers M1SS and BC2_uni_R was performed on all cDNA. The authors' pipeline ran thus. Each sample was normalized by randomly selecting 1 million high-quality reads, each carrying a distinct molecular identifier. Reads with shared molecular identifiers were discarded instead of being binned into consensus sequences. MiTCR, run with a Q25 quality threshold and the strictest error-elimination algorithm, handled CDR3 identification, clonotype clustering and error correction. A nonparametric unseen species model using Euler transformation provided a lower-bound estimate of total TCR beta diversity. In TCRdb, the public reads were trimmed at Q25 with fastp and aligned with MiXCR, with productive beta chains retained. Rows with a matching CDR3 protein are joined into one entry that keeps the most common DNA and genes. The V and J calls come from TCRdb's annotation, not from the publication. The sample table holds 380,000 or so distinct CDR3 sequences, of which roughly half were seen once. Jointly, the top ten make up around 53% of the sample.

Sequenced input: blood. The chain joins TRBV7-2 to TRBJ2-4; a tentative D call is TRBD2 (6 bases match). The receptor was isolated from a man in his 60s in good health. The DNA sequence reads TGTGCCAGCAACTTGGGACTCGCGGCTGACATTCAGTACTTC. Translated, this gives CASNLGLAADIQYF.